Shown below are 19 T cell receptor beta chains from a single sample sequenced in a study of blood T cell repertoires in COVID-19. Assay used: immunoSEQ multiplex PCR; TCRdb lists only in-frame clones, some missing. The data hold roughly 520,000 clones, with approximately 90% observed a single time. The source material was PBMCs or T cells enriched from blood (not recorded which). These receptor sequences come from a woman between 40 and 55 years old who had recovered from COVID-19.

CDR3 residues: CASSVTPGQGWGEQFF. The CDR3 nucleotides read TGTGCCAGCAGTGTTACACCGGGACAGGGTTGGGGCGAGCAGTTCTTC. The chain recombines TRBV6-1 with TRBJ2-1, with TRBD1 matching 9 bases. The germline V gene encodes CDR1 MNHNS and CDR2 SASEGT. This CDR3 comprises 16 residues. J gave up 10 bases and V 4 bases, and 14 bases lay outside the gene matches.

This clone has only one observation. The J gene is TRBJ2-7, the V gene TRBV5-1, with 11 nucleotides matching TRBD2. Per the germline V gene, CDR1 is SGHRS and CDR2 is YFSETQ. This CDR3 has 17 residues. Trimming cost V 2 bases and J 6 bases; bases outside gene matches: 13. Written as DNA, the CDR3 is TGCGCCAGCAGCTTAACTTCCTCGACTAGCGGGACCGGCGAGCAGTACTTC. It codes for CASSLTSSTSGTGEQYF.

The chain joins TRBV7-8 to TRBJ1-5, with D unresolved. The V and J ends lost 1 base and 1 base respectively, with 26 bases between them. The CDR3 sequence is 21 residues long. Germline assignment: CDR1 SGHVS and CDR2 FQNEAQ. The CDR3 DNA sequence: TGTGCCAGCAGCTTAGTACGTGTTCCCGGGTTTATTCGGTCCAGCAATCAGCCCCAGCATTTT. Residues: CASSLVRVPGFIRSSNQPQHF. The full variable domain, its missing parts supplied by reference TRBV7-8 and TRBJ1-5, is GAGVSQSPRYKVAKRGQDVALRCDPISGHVSLFWYQQALGQGPEFLTYFQNEAQLDKSGLPSDRFFAERPEGSVSTLKIQRTQQEDSAVYLCASSLVRVPGFIRSSNQPQHFGDGTRLSIL.

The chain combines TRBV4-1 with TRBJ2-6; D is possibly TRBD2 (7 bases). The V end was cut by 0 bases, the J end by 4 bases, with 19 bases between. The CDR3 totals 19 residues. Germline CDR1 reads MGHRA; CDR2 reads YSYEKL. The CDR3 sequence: CASSQDKGGASSGANVLTF. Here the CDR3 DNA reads TGCGCCAGCAGCCAAGATAAGGGGGGGGCGAGCTCCGGGGCCAACGTCCTGACTTTC.

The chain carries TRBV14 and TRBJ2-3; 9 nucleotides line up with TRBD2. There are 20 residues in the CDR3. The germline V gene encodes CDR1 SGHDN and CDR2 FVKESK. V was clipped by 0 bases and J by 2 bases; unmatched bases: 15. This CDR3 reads CASSQEGEASGKAPTDTQYF. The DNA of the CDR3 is TGTGCCAGCAGCCAAGAAGGGGAGGCTAGCGGGAAAGCCCCCACAGATACGCAGTATTTT.

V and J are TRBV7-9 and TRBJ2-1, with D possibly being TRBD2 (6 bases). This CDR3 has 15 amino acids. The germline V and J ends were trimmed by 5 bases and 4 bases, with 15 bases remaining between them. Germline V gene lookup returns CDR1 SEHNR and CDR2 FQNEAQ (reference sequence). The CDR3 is CASSPAGSDYNEQFF. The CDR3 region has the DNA TGTGCCAGCAGCCCCGCCGGGAGCGATTACAATGAGCAGTTCTTC.

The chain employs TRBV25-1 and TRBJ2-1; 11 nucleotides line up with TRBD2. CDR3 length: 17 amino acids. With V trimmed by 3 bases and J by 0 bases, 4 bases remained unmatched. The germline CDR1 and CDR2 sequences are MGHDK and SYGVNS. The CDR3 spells CASSEGLADSSYNEQFF. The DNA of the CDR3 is TGTGCCAGCAGTGAGGGACTAGCGGACAGCTCCTACAATGAGCAGTTCTTC.

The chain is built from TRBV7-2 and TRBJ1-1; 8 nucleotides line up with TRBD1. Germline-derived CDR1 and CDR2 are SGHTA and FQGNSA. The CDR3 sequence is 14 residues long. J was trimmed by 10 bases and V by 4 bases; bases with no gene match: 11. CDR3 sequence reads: CASSYPTGDPLAFF. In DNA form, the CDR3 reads TGTGCCAGCAGCTATCCGACAGGGGACCCTTTAGCTTTCTTT.

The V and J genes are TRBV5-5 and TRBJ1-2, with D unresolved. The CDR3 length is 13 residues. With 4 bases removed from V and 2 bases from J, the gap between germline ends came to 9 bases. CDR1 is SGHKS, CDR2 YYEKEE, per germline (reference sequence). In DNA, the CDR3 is TGTGCCAGCAGCATCGAAGAGAACTATGGCTACACCTTC. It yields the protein CASSIEENYGYTF. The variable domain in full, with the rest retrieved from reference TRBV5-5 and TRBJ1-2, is DAGVTQSPTHLIKTRGQQVTLRCSPISGHKSVSWYQQVLGQGPQFIFQYYEKEERGRGNFPDRFSARQFPNYSSELNVNALLLGDSALYLCASSIEENYGYTFGSGTRLTVV.

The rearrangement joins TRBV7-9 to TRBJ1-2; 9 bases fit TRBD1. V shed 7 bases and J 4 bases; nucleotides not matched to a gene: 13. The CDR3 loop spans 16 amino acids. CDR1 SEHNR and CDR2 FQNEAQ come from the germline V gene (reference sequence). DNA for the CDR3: TGTGCCAGCAACCGATTACCGGGACAGGGAAGCTATGGCTACACCTTC. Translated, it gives CASNRLPGQGSYGYTF.

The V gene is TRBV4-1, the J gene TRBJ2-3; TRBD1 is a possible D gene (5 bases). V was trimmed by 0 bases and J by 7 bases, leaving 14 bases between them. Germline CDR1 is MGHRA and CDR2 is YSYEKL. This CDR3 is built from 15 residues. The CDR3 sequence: CASSQDPGFTNTQYF. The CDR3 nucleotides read TGCGCCAGCAGCCAAGATCCAGGGTTTACGAATACGCAGTATTTT.

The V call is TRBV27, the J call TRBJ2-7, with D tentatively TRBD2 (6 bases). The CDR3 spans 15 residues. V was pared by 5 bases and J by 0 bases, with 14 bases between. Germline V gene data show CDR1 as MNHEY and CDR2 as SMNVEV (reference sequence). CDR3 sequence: CASSRLGGGSYEQYF. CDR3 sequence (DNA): TGTGCCAGCAGTCGTTTGGGGGGAGGCTCCTACGAGCAGTACTTC.

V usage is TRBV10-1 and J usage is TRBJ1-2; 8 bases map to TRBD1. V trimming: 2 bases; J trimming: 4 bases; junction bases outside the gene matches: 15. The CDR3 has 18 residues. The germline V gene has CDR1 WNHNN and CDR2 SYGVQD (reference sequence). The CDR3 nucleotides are TGCGCCAGCAGTGAGCCCGGACAGGGAGCAACACCTGCCTATGGCTACACCTTC. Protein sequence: CASSEPGQGATPAYGYTF.

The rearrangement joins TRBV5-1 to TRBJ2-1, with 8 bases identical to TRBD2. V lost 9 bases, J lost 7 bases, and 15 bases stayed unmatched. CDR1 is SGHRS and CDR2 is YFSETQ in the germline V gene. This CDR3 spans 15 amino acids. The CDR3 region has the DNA TGCGCCACCAAGCGGGAGCTTGAGGGTAGGAATGAGCAGTTCTTC. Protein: CATKRELEGRNEQFF.

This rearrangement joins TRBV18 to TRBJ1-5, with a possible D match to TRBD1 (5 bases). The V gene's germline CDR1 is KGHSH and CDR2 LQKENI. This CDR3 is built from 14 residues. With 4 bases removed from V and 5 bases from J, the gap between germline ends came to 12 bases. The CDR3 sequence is CASSQGGGDQPQHF. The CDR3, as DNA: TGTGCCAGCTCACAAGGAGGAGGGGATCAGCCCCAGCATTTT.

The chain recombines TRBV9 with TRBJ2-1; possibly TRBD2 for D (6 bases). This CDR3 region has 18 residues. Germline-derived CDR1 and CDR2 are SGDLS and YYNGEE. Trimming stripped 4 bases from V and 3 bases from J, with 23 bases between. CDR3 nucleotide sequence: TGTGCCAGCAGCATACGGGTAGCGGCTATAGAGGGCTACAATGAGCAGTTCTTC. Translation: CASSIRVAAIEGYNEQFF.

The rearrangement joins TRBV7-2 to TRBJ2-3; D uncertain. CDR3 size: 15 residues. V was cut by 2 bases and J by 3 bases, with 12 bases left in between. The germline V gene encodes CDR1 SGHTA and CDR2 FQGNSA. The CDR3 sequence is CASSLSASRTDTQYF. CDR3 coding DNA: TGTGCCAGCAGCTTAAGCGCGTCTAGGACAGATACGCAGTATTTT.

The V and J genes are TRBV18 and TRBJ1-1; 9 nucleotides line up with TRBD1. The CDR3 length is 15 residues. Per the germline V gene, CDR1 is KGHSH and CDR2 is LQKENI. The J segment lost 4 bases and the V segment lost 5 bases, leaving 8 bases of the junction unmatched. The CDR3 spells CASSSGTGTSTEAFF. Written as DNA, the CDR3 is TGTGCCAGCTCATCCGGGACAGGGACGAGCACTGAAGCTTTCTTT.

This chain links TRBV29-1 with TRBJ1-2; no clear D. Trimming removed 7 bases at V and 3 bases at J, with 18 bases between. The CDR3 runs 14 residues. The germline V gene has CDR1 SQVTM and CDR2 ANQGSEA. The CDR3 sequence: CSAQVGSGDYGYTF. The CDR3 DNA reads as TGCAGCGCCCAAGTAGGGTCCGGGGACTATGGCTACACCTTC.